The next 15 T cell receptor beta chains were all read from a single sample in a study of cytomegalovirus exposure and HLA in healthy donors. Amplification used 60 Vbeta primers and 13 Jbeta primers. Libraries were prepared by immunoSEQ multiplex PCR; TCRdb keeps only in-frame clonotypes and omits some of them. The sample lists tens of thousands of clones, around 50% seen once, with 6.2% in the top ten. Sample: PBMCs. Every receptor here comes from a woman between 40 and 55 years old in good health and CMV-seropositive.

The chain recombines TRBV7-9 with TRBJ1-4; 7 bases agree with TRBD1. The CDR3 has 15 amino acids. Germline CDR1 and CDR2: SEHNR and FQNEAQ (reference sequence). Trimming cost V 1 base and J 7 bases; bases outside gene matches: 6. CDR3 protein: CASSLEVGQSEKLFF. The CDR3 DNA is TGTGCCAGCAGCTTAGAAGTGGGACAGAGTGAAAAACTGTTTTTT.

The chain is built from TRBV27 and TRBJ2-5; possibly TRBD1 for D (6 bases). CDR1 is MNHEY, CDR2 SMNVEV, per germline (reference sequence). The V end lost 5 bases, the J end lost 3 bases, and 13 bases lay between the germline ends. This CDR3 comprises 14 residues. The CDR3 loop is CASSADSREETQYF. The CDR3 coding sequence is TGTGCCAGCAGTGCGGACAGCAGAGAAGAGACCCAGTACTTC.

This chain joins TRBV25-1 and TRBJ1-6; tentative D call: TRBD1 (6 bases). Germline CDR1 MGHDK, CDR2 SYGVNS. This CDR3 comprises 15 residues. V was clipped by 6 bases and J by 7 bases, with 16 bases between them. The CDR3 nucleotides read TGTGCCAGCAGGCATTCGGGACAAGGGAATTCACCCCTCCACTTT. Amino acids: CASRHSGQGNSPLHF.

V is TRBV7-6 and J is TRBJ1-2; 9 bases are a match to TRBD1. The V and J ends lost 5 bases and 3 bases, in that order; junction bases with no gene match: 10. This CDR3 is built from 16 residues. Germline V gene lookup returns CDR1 SGHVS and CDR2 FNYEAQ. The CDR3 loop is CASSDAPGQGDYGYTF. The CDR3 DNA follows: TGTGCCAGCAGCGATGCACCGGGACAGGGAGACTATGGCTACACCTTC.

This clone was seen more than once but under ten times. The chain uses TRBV10-1 and TRBJ2-7; 12 positions match TRBD1. The CDR3 runs to 13 residues. The J segment lost 7 bases and the V segment lost 7 bases, leaving 5 bases of the junction unmatched. Per germline, CDR1 WNHNN and CDR2 SYGVQD (reference sequence). CDR3 DNA: TGCGCCAGCAAGGGACAGGGGGCAGGAGAGCAGTACTTC. Protein product: CASKGQGAGEQYF.

The CDR3 here is CASSQDWRASPLHF. The CDR3 nucleotides are TGCGCCAGCAGCCAAGATTGGAGAGCATCACCCCTCCACTTT. The chain employs TRBV4-3 and TRBJ1-6; D unresolved. Germline loops: CDR1 LGHNA, CDR2 YSLEER. This CDR3 region has 14 residues. Trimming removed 0 bases from V and 10 bases from J, with 10 bases in between.

The V call is TRBV12-2, the J call TRBJ2-5; the D call TRBD2 from the table was never checked on the DNA. TRBV12-2 is described as a pseudogene. CDR3 length: 15 amino acids. The chain's CDR3 is CASRVGKRGEETQYF. The DNA for the CDR3 is TGTGCAAGTCGCGTCGGGAAGCGGGGAGAAGAGACCCAGTACTTC.

A few counts support this clone. V gene TRBV5-4 combines with J gene TRBJ2-6, with 7 bases lining up with TRBD1. There are 19 residues in the CDR3. V shed 4 bases, J shed 0 bases, and the junction held 13 bases outside the gene matches. Germline V CDR1 and CDR2: SGHNT, YYREEE (reference sequence). CDR3 DNA sequence: TGTGCCAGCAGCAGGGCCTCCGGGACAGCCAACTCTGGGGCCAACGTCCTGACTTTC. Its protein is CASSRASGTANSGANVLTF.

This chain joins TRBV10-1 and TRBJ2-3, with TRBD2 identical over 8 bases. V lost 7 bases to trimming and J lost 2 bases; unmatched junction nucleotides: 2. CDR1 WNHNN and CDR2 SYGVQD come from the germline V gene (reference sequence). The CDR3 runs 13 residues. The DNA for the CDR3 is TGCGCCAGCAAAGCGGGGGTCACAGATACGCAGTATTTT. Translated: CASKAGVTDTQYF.

V usage is TRBV5-1 and J usage is TRBJ2-3; 11 nucleotides align to TRBD2. Germline V CDR1 and CDR2: SGHRS, YFSETQ. Trimming cost V 4 bases and J 4 bases; bases outside gene matches: 8. The CDR3 spans 16 residues. This CDR3 is CASSPMTSGASDTQYF. The CDR3 DNA follows: TGCGCCAGCAGCCCCATGACTAGCGGGGCCTCAGATACGCAGTATTTT. Complete variable domain (other parts from reference TRBV5-1 and TRBJ2-3): KAGVTQTPRYLIKTRGQQVTLSCSPISGHRSVSWYQQTPGQGLQFLFEYFSETQRNKGNFPGRFSGRQFSNSRSEMNVSTLELGDSALYLCASSPMTSGASDTQYFGPGTRLTVL.

The genes are TRBV2 and TRBJ2-3; a possible D gene is TRBD2 (7 bases). The CDR3 has 15 residues. CDR1 and CDR2 from the germline V gene are SNHLY and FYNNEI. Trimming left V 8 bases short and J 1 base short, with 16 bases between. CDR3 loop: CASGGGRGGTDTQYF. The DNA of the CDR3 is TGTGCCAGCGGGGGGGGGCGAGGTGGCACAGATACGCAGTATTTT.

The CDR3 DNA reads as TGCGCCAGCAGCTTGGGTCCAGGGAACGGCTACACCTTC. Its translation is CASSLGPGNGYTF. The chain recombines TRBV5-1 with TRBJ1-2, with TRBD1 as a possible D gene (5 bases). The ends were cut back, 0 bases at V and 8 bases at J, with 11 bases in the middle. This CDR3 spans 13 amino acids. Germline V CDR1 and CDR2: SGHRS, YFSETQ.

In this sample, this clone turned up a few times. CDR3 protein: CASSFIAGGHNEQFF. CDR3 bases: TGCGCCAGCAGTTTTATAGCGGGGGGACACAATGAGCAGTTCTTC. The chain employs TRBV5-1 and TRBJ2-1, with 10 positions matching TRBD2. The ends lost 5 bases at V and 5 bases at J; junction bases unmatched: 7. Germline loops: CDR1 SGHRS, CDR2 YFSETQ. The CDR3 is 15 residues long. Supplemented by reference TRBV5-1 and TRBJ2-1, the full variable domain reads KAGVTQTPRYLIKTRGQQVTLSCSPISGHRSVSWYQQTPGQGLQFLFEYFSETQRNKGNFPGRFSGRQFSNSRSEMNVSTLELGDSALYLCASSFIAGGHNEQFFGPGTRLTVL.

This clone was seen a handful of times. The genes are TRBV6-1 and TRBJ1-4; tentative D call: TRBD1 (6 bases). The CDR3 extends over 15 amino acids. Trimming took 1 base from V and 7 from J, leaving 13 bases between them. The V gene's germline CDR1 is MNHNS and CDR2 SASEGT. The CDR3 reads CASSEGQASSEKLFF. CDR3 DNA sequence: TGTGCCAGCAGTGAAGGACAGGCTAGCTCTGAAAAACTGTTTTTT.

CDR3 protein: CRAQGLAGGDTQYF. Written as DNA, the CDR3 is TGCAGAGCGCAAGGACTAGCGGGGGGAGATACGCAGTATTTT. The rearrangement uses TRBV29-1 and TRBJ2-3, with 14 bases matching TRBD2. Germline values: CDR1 SQVTM, CDR2 ANQGSEA. The CDR3 has 14 amino acids.